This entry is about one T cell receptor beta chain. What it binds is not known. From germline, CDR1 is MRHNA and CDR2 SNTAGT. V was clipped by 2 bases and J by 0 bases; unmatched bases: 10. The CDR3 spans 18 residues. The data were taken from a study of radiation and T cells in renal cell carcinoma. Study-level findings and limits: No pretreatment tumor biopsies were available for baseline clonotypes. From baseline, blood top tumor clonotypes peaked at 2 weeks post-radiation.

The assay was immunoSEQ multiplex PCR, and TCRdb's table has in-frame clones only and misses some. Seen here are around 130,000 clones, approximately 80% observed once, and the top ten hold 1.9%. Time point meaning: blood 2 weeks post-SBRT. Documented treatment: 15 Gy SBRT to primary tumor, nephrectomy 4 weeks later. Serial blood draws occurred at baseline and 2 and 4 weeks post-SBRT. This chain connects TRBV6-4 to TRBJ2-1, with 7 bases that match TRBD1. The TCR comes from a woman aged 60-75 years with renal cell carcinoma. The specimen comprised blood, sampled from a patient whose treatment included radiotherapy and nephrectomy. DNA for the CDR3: TGTGCCAGCAGTGACCGACAGGGTGGGTCTAGCTCCTACAATGAGCAGTTCTTC. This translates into CASSDRQGGSSSYNEQFF.